Detailed here is one T cell receptor (beta chain). Clones were sequenced by immunoSEQ multiplex PCR, and TCRdb holds only the in-frame ones, with some missing. The repertoire includes hundreds of thousands of clones, approximately 90% of them detected once, and 0.008% to 0.011% sits in the top ten. These data belong to a study of shared T cell receptors in the human thymus. These records were also assigned to another study, of human thymus T cells. That paper notes: An apparent bias in V and J gene usage was seen in thymic and blood repertoires. Related research examined unrelated individuals and reported that their thymic repertoires overlapped highly.

The sequencing sample was made of thymocytes. This sequence was found in a boy in the first two years of life with a congenital heart defect.

The CDR3: CASSLDRLLDCEQYF. The CDR3, as DNA: TGTGCCAGCAGTCTTGACAGGTTGTTGGATTGCGAGCAGTACTTC. The rearrangement uses TRBV27 and TRBJ2-7; possible D gene TRBD1, 6 bases. V was clipped by 5 bases and J by 6 bases, with 20 bases between them. This CDR3 contains 15 residues. CDR1 is MNHEY and CDR2 is SMNVEV in the germline V gene (reference sequence).